Each of the 29 T cell receptor beta chains below was sequenced from the same sample in a study of beta chain features in type 1 diabetes. Expressed TCRB transcripts were sequenced, since all the RNA that had been isolated was reverse transcribed. Produced via immunoSEQ multiplex PCR; TCRdb's table is partial and in-frame only. The sample has approximately 300,000 clones, around 10% seen once; the top ten hold about 0.014%. Input material: naive CD4+ T cells from blood. These receptors all stem from a woman aged 30 to 39 in good health.

The J gene is TRBJ2-1, the V gene TRBV5-1; TRBD1 aligns across 7 bases. The CDR3 is 14 amino acids. The germline V gene has CDR1 SGHRS and CDR2 YFSETQ. Trimming at V came to 5 bases and at J to 2 bases, leaving 4 bases not matched to a gene. As DNA, the CDR3 is TGCGCCAGCAGACCGGGACAGACCTACAATGAGCAGTTCTTC. It codes for CASRPGQTYNEQFF. The full variable domain, with the rest looked up from reference TRBV5-1 and TRBJ2-1, is KAGVTQTPRYLIKTRGQQVTLSCSPISGHRSVSWYQQTPGQGLQFLFEYFSETQRNKGNFPGRFSGRQFSNSRSEMNVSTLELGDSALYLCASRPGQTYNEQFFGPGTRLTVL.

This rearrangement joins TRBV30 to TRBJ1-2; D gene ambiguous. V lost 0 bases and J 4 bases, leaving 15 bases between the germline ends. CDR3 length: 15 residues. Per the germline V gene, CDR1 is GTSNPN and CDR2 is SVGIG (reference sequence). The CDR3 nucleotides are TGTGCCTGGAGTGTACAAACGAGGGCAGGCTATGGCTACACCTTC. Encoded protein: CAWSVQTRAGYGYTF.

This clone was detected a few times. The chain uses TRBV25-1 and TRBJ2-1; TRBD2 is a possible D gene (5 bases). The V gene's germline CDR1 is MGHDK and CDR2 SYGVNS. The V gene lost 4 bases and the J gene lost 3 bases, with 13 bases spanning the gap. The CDR3 is made up of 15 amino acids. The CDR3 DNA reads as TGTGCCAGCAGTGGATACCTAGCTAACTACAATGAGCAGTTCTTC. This sequence encodes CASSGYLANYNEQFF.

This sequence joins TRBV5-1 and TRBJ2-1; D uncertain. The CDR3 contains 11 residues. Germline CDR1 and CDR2: SGHRS and YFSETQ. V lost 3 bases, J lost 6 bases, and 4 bases lay in between. CDR3 in amino acids: CASSSFNEQFF. The CDR3 nucleotides read TGCGCCAGCAGCTCGTTCAATGAGCAGTTCTTC.

This clone occurred a few times. V gene TRBV5-1 combines with J gene TRBJ2-1; TRBD1 might be the D (6 bases). V dropped 3 bases and J dropped 4 bases, with 8 bases sitting between them. Per germline, CDR1 SGHRS and CDR2 YFSETQ. The CDR3 is 13 residues long. In DNA, the CDR3 is TGCGCCAGCAGCTGGACAGCTTACAATGAGCAGTTCTTC. Translated: CASSWTAYNEQFF. Full variable domain (remainder filled in from reference TRBV5-1 and TRBJ2-1): KAGVTQTPRYLIKTRGQQVTLSCSPISGHRSVSWYQQTPGQGLQFLFEYFSETQRNKGNFPGRFSGRQFSNSRSEMNVSTLELGDSALYLCASSWTAYNEQFFGPGTRLTVL.

This clone occurred a few times. The V and J genes are TRBV15 and TRBJ2-7; D unclear. The CDR3 contains 13 residues. Germline values: CDR1 LNHNV, CDR2 YYDKDF (reference sequence). Trimming stripped 0 bases from V and 4 bases from J, with 7 bases between. The CDR3 bases are TGTGCCACCAGCAGAGATAAACAATACGAGCAGTACTTC. It is translated as CATSRDKQYEQYF.

This clone appeared a few times. V and J are TRBV29-1 and TRBJ2-1, with 8 bases fitting TRBD2. The J segment lost 2 bases and the V segment lost 5 bases, leaving 5 bases of the junction unmatched. The CDR3 is 14 residues long. Germline-derived CDR1 and CDR2 are SQVTM and ANQGSEA. The CDR3 sequence: CSVSGRGPYNEQFF. The CDR3 DNA reads TGCAGCGTTAGCGGGAGAGGCCCCTACAATGAGCAGTTCTTC.

V is TRBV27 and J is TRBJ2-1; 7 positions agree with TRBD1. This CDR3 is built from 14 residues. V shed 6 bases and J 12 bases; nucleotides not matched to a gene: 14. CDR1 and CDR2 from the germline V gene are MNHEY and SMNVEV (reference sequence). CDR3 loop: CASSLGGSSMVQFF. The CDR3 nucleotides are TGTGCCAGCAGCCTAGGGGGCTCGTCAATGGTGCAGTTCTTC.

The V call is TRBV7-8, the J call TRBJ2-5; 8 bases are shared with TRBD1. This CDR3 has 16 amino acids. The ends lost 2 bases at V and 2 bases at J; junction bases unmatched: 7. Germline CDR1 reads SGHVS; CDR2 reads FQNEAQ. The CDR3 DNA follows: TGTGCCAGCAGCTTAAGTTTCAGGGGGCGACAAGAGACCCAGTACTTC. Amino acids: CASSLSFRGRQETQYF. The whole variable domain, filled in from reference TRBV7-8 and TRBJ2-5, reads GAGVSQSPRYKVAKRGQDVALRCDPISGHVSLFWYQQALGQGPEFLTYFQNEAQLDKSGLPSDRFFAERPEGSVSTLKIQRTQQEDSAVYLCASSLSFRGRQETQYFGPGTRLLVL.

This clone was picked up a small number of times. V is TRBV9 and J is TRBJ1-4; D is possibly TRBD1 (5 bases). This CDR3 spans 15 amino acids. Germline loops: CDR1 SGDLS, CDR2 YYNGEE. The V and J ends lost 0 bases and 8 bases respectively, with 14 bases between them. The CDR3 nucleotides are TGTGCCAGCAGCGTAGCCGTGGGGCGGGAGGAAAAACTGTTTTTT. Amino acids: CASSVAVGREEKLFF.

This clone was seen more than once but under ten times. The rearrangement links TRBV6-1 to TRBJ1-2; D is undetermined. The CDR3 has 14 residues. The ends were cut back, 1 base at V and 4 bases at J, with 10 bases in the middle. Germline-derived CDR1 and CDR2 are MNHNS and SASEGT. The CDR3 coding sequence is TGTGCCAGCAGTGAAGTCAGTCAGTCCTATGGCTACACCTTC. Encoded protein: CASSEVSQSYGYTF.

A few counts support this clone. This chain uses TRBV11-2 with TRBJ2-7; TRBD1 matches 9 bases. With V trimmed by 7 bases and J by 4 bases, 14 bases remained unmatched. This CDR3 has 16 amino acids. Germline V gene lookup returns CDR1 SGHAT and CDR2 FQNNGV. CDR3 nucleotides: TGTGCCAGCAACAAGGGGGCCGGGACAGGGAATTACGAGCAGTACTTC. It is translated as CASNKGAGTGNYEQYF.

V usage is TRBV5-1 and J usage is TRBJ2-7; a possible D gene is TRBD1 (5 bases). The CDR3 covers 14 residues. The germline CDR1 and CDR2 sequences are SGHRS and YFSETQ. The germline V and J ends were trimmed by 4 bases and 1 base, with 12 bases remaining between them. The CDR3 loop is CASSPPTASYEQYF. CDR3 DNA: TGCGCCAGCAGCCCACCGACAGCTTCCTACGAGCAGTACTTC.

The chain is built from TRBV9 and TRBJ2-1; D uncertain. The V end lost 4 bases, the J end lost 6 bases, and 17 bases lay between the germline ends. The CDR3 totals 15 residues. CDR1 is SGDLS and CDR2 is YYNGEE in the germline V gene. The CDR3, as DNA: TGTGCCAGCAGCCCCCTATTTGGTCTTGGCAATGAGCAGTTCTTC. Its translation is CASSPLFGLGNEQFF.

The chain recombines TRBV6-6 with TRBJ2-1; D is undetermined. Germline lookup yields CDR1 MNHNY and CDR2 SVGAGI (reference sequence). The V gene lost 8 bases and the J gene lost 0 bases, with 11 bases spanning the gap. The CDR3 consists of 14 residues. CDR3 loop: CASSKPPSYNEQFF. The DNA of the CDR3 is TGTGCCAGCTCCAAGCCCCCCTCCTACAATGAGCAGTTCTTC.

The genes are TRBV9 and TRBJ2-5; weak D call: TRBD1 (6 bases). This CDR3 contains 15 residues. Germline loops: CDR1 SGDLS, CDR2 YYNGEE. V was cut by 0 bases and J by 5 bases, with 14 bases left in between. The CDR3 DNA reads TGTGCCAGCAGCGTAGGATCCGGGACACTGGAGACCCAGTACTTC. Translation gives CASSVGSGTLETQYF.

V is TRBV27 and J is TRBJ2-7, with D possibly TRBD1 on 5 matching bases. The CDR3 has 13 residues. The V end lost 2 bases, the J end lost 4 bases, and 9 bases lay between the germline ends. Looked up from germline, CDR1 is MNHEY and CDR2 is SMNVEV (reference sequence). The CDR3 DNA reads TGTGCCAGCAGTTTACGGGCAGGGTACGAGCAGTACTTC. Translation: CASSLRAGYEQYF.

This clone turned up a few times. This chain connects TRBV5-1 to TRBJ2-1, with TRBD2 matching over 9 bases. This CDR3 comprises 15 residues. The trim removed 0 bases at V and 7 bases at J, leaving 5 bases unmatched. CDR1 and CDR2 (germline): SGHRS, YFSETQ. CDR3 DNA: TGCGCCAGCAGCTTGGATAGCGGGAGCCAGAATGAGCAGTTCTTC. This sequence encodes CASSLDSGSQNEQFF.

Here the CDR3 DNA reads TGTGCCAGCCGGACTAGCGGGAGACGTAACGAGCAGTACTTC. Encoded protein: CASRTSGRRNEQYF. This rearrangement joins TRBV6-1 to TRBJ2-7; 13 nucleotides match TRBD2. Per the germline V gene, CDR1 is MNHNS and CDR2 is SASEGT. The CDR3 loop spans 14 amino acids. Trimming took 8 bases from V and 5 from J; bases not matched to a gene: 6.

The rearrangement joins TRBV10-3 to TRBJ2-1; tentatively, D is TRBD1 (5 bases). The length of the CDR3 is 13 residues. Germline V CDR1 and CDR2: ENHRY, SYGVKD. Deletions cut 7 bases from V and 5 bases from J, with 12 bases between. CDR3 loop: CAINRDRNNEQFF. The CDR3 nucleotides are TGTGCCATCAATCGAGACAGAAACAATGAGCAGTTCTTC.

The V and J genes are TRBV20-1 and TRBJ1-4; no clear D. The germline V gene has CDR1 DFQATT and CDR2 SNEGSKA (reference sequence). The CDR3 is made up of 11 amino acids. V was pared by 3 bases and J by 8 bases, with 7 bases between. The CDR3 DNA reads as TGCAGTGCTAGGGGCGAGGAAAAACTGTTTTTT. It codes for CSARGEEKLFF.

The chain has TRBV18 and TRBJ1-1; 10 bases are a match to TRBD1. Per germline, CDR1 KGHSH and CDR2 LQKENI. There are 15 residues in the CDR3. V shed 4 bases, J shed 2 bases, and the junction held 4 bases outside the gene matches. The CDR3: CASSLTGGYNTEAFF. The DNA of the CDR3 is TGTGCCAGCTCACTGACAGGGGGCTATAACACTGAAGCTTTCTTT.

This clone was picked up a small number of times. This sequence joins TRBV9 and TRBJ2-5; D call uncertain. CDR1 is SGDLS, CDR2 YYNGEE, per germline. V lost 0 bases and J 5 bases, leaving 11 bases between the germline ends. This CDR3 region has 14 residues. The CDR3 DNA follows: TGTGCCAGCAGCGTAGACCCGGTCCGGGAGACCCAGTACTTC. It encodes CASSVDPVRETQYF.

The DNA of the CDR3 is TGTGCCAGCAGTTACTCAACCAGGGAGAACACTGAAGCTTTCTTT. This codes for CASSYSTRENTEAFF. This chain joins TRBV6-5 and TRBJ1-1; possible D gene TRBD1, 5 bases. The germline gives CDR1 MNHEY, CDR2 SVGAGI. This CDR3 is 15 amino acids long. The V end lost 0 bases, the J end lost 1 base, and 9 bases lay between the germline ends.

The chain uses TRBV18 and TRBJ2-1, with a weak D call TRBD2 (6 bases). The V gene lost 4 bases and the J gene lost 0 bases, with 13 bases spanning the gap. The CDR3 is made up of 16 amino acids. CDR1 KGHSH and CDR2 LQKENI come from the germline V gene. In DNA, the CDR3 is TGTGCCAGCTCACTGGGGGGATCGGTCTCCTACAATGAGCAGTTCTTC. Amino acid sequence: CASSLGGSVSYNEQFF.

The rearrangement links TRBV7-2 to TRBJ2-2; TRBD1 aligns across 8 bases. Germline loops: CDR1 SGHTA, CDR2 FQGNSA. CDR3 length equals 15 residues. Germline trimming cut 6 bases from V and 2 bases from J; bases unmatched to any gene: 5. CDR3 in amino acids: CASRLQGVNTGELFF. The CDR3, as DNA: TGTGCCAGCAGGTTACAGGGGGTAAACACCGGGGAGCTGTTTTTT.

The chain carries TRBV5-1 and TRBJ2-3; 9 nucleotides agree with TRBD2. There are 16 residues in the CDR3. CDR1 and CDR2 (germline): SGHRS, YFSETQ. With V trimmed by 3 bases and J by 1 base, 6 bases remained unmatched. For the CDR3, the DNA is TGCGCCAGCAGCTGGCGGGGGGGAGCCCGCACAGATACGCAGTATTTT. Encoded protein: CASSWRGGARTDTQYF.

This clone was counted between two and nine times. The chain has TRBV29-1 and TRBJ2-3; 11 bases are shared with TRBD2. With 4 bases clipped from V and 7 bases from J, the junction kept 7 bases outside the gene matches. Germline CDR1 is SQVTM and CDR2 is ANQGSEA. This CDR3 region has 14 residues. The chain's CDR3 is CSVARLAGLYTQYF. CDR3 nucleotide sequence: TGCAGCGTTGCCCGACTAGCGGGGCTATATACGCAGTATTTT.

The J gene is TRBJ2-1, the V gene TRBV6-4; TRBD2 agrees at 7 bases. CDR1 is MRHNA, CDR2 SNTAGT, per germline. The CDR3 is made up of 15 amino acids. Trimming cost V 5 bases and J 5 bases; bases outside gene matches: 9. CDR3 amino acids: CASSHGSGPNNEQFF. DNA of the CDR3: TGTGCCAGCAGTCACGGTAGCGGGCCAAACAATGAGCAGTTCTTC.